These 10 T cell receptor beta chains came from one sample sequenced in a study of T-cell memory formation after mild COVID-19. TCRdb fed the 5' RACE reads into MiXCR, producing one record per CDR3 protein. The sample includes hundreds of thousands of distinct CDR3 sequences, around 24% seen only once; the top ten take about 10%. The sequenced sample consisted of PBMCs or a T cell subset sorted from them (not recorded which). Receptors originate from an adult woman who had mild COVID-19 (a few samples of this study predate the infection). Cell type and time point are not known.

The chain employs TRBV19 and TRBJ1-6; possibly TRBD1 for D (5 bases). The V gene's germline CDR1 is LNHDA and CDR2 SQIVND (reference sequence). The CDR3 totals 16 residues. V shed 5 bases and J shed 5 bases, with 16 bases lying between them. In DNA, the CDR3 is TGTGCCAGTAGTTCCCGTAGGGGTTGGAATAATTCACCCCTCCACTTT. Encoded protein: CASSSRRGWNNSPLHF. The whole variable domain, filled in from reference TRBV19 and TRBJ1-6, reads DGGITQSPKYLFRKEGQNVTLSCEQNLNHDAMYWYRQDPGQGLRLIYYSQIVNDFQKGDIAEGYSVSREKKESFPLTVTSAQKNPTAFYLCASSSRRGWNNSPLHFGNGTRLTVT.

This clonotype was observed once. The CDR3 loop reads CASTHLAGVGFPRHQPQHF. As DNA, the CDR3 is TGTGCCAGCACTCATCTTGCAGGGGTGGGGTTCCCCCGCCATCAGCCCCAGCATTTT. The chain couples TRBV5-6 to TRBJ1-5, with D perhaps TRBD1 (6 bases). Germline values: CDR1 SGHDT, CDR2 YYEEEE. This CDR3 is 19 amino acids long. V was trimmed by 6 bases and J by 5 bases, leaving 30 bases between them. Drawing the rest from reference TRBV5-6 and TRBJ1-5, the complete variable domain is DAGVTQSPTHLIKTRGQQVTLRCSPKSGHDTVSWYQQALGQGPQFIFQYYEEEERQRGNFPDRFSGHQFPNYSSELNVNALLLGDSALYLCASTHLAGVGFPRHQPQHFGDGTRLSIL.

This clonotype was observed a few times. The chain couples TRBV6-1 to TRBJ1-1; D is undetermined. This CDR3 is 14 amino acids long. With 7 bases removed from V and 7 bases from J, the gap between germline ends came to 19 bases. Looked up from germline, CDR1 is MNHNS and CDR2 is SASEGT. CDR3 DNA: TGTGCCAGCATTTACGGCCGCACCTCTTTTGAAGCTTTCTTT. This encodes CASIYGRTSFEAFF.

V is TRBV6-6 and J is TRBJ2-7; D gene uncertain. This CDR3 region has 11 residues. Trimming took off 5 bases at V and 11 bases at J, with 13 bases between the two ends. The germline gives CDR1 MNHNY, CDR2 SVGAGI (reference sequence). CDR3 protein: CASSLQGREYF. CDR3 sequence (DNA): TGTGCCAGCAGTCTCCAAGGAAGGGAGTACTTC.

This chain connects TRBV29-1 to TRBJ1-5; the D gene is possibly TRBD1 (5 bases). Trimming took 4 bases from V and 6 from J, leaving 13 bases between them. CDR1 and CDR2 from the germline V gene are SQVTM and ANQGSEA. CDR3 size: 13 residues. The CDR3 spells CSVVGGRGQPQHF. Here the CDR3 DNA reads TGCAGCGTTGTGGGGGGTCGGGGTCAGCCCCAGCATTTT.

Ten or more counts support this clonotype. The chain employs TRBV9 and TRBJ2-7; 8 nucleotides match TRBD2. V lost 4 bases, J lost 0 bases, and 0 bases stayed unmatched. This CDR3 has 13 residues. Germline assignment: CDR1 SGDLS and CDR2 YYNGEE. The CDR3 is CASSRGGSYEQYF. CDR3 bases: TGTGCCAGCAGCCGGGGGGGCTCCTACGAGCAGTACTTC.

As to this clonotype: At one end, the junction sequence differs from germline, possibly due to a read error. V is TRBV4-1 and J is TRBJ2-5, with a tentative D call TRBD1 (5 bases). This CDR3 region has 12 residues. CDR1 and CDR2 from the germline V gene are MGHRA and YSYEKL. The CDR3 is CASRQVKGAQYF. The CDR3 nucleotides read TGCGCCAGCAGACAAGTAAAAGGGGCCCAGTACTTC.

The chain combines TRBV7-9 with TRBJ2-5; the match to TRBD1 covers 8 bases. The CDR3 sequence is 15 residues long. Germline CDR1 is SEHNR and CDR2 is FQNEAQ (reference sequence). Losses at the gene ends were 2 bases for V and 1 base for J; bases not matched to a gene: 3. CDR3 region: CASSLLGQGQETQYF. CDR3 coding DNA: TGTGCCAGCAGCTTATTAGGACAGGGCCAAGAGACCCAGTACTTC.

This clonotype has only a few counts. The chain links TRBV11-3 to TRBJ2-3; D is possibly TRBD2 (6 bases). Germline CDR1 SGHNT, CDR2 YENEEA. Trimming pared 5 bases from V and 2 bases from J, leaving 14 bases between. The CDR3 is 15 amino acids. CDR3 in DNA: TGTGCCAGCAGCGAACCCGGGACTTACACAGATACGCAGTATTTT. This gives the protein CASSEPGTYTDTQYF.

CDR3 nucleotide sequence: TGTGCCAGCAGCTACCGACAGGGGGACTACGAGCAGTACTTC. This gives the protein CASSYRQGDYEQYF. J is TRBJ2-7 and V is TRBV7-8, with 9 bases matching TRBD1. CDR1 is SGHVS and CDR2 is FQNEAQ in the germline V gene. This CDR3 region has 14 residues. The trim removed 4 bases at V and 3 bases at J, leaving 4 bases unmatched.